These 2 T cell receptor beta chains originate from one sample sequenced in a study of early T cells in non-severe SARS-CoV-2 infection. TCRdb re-called the 5' RACE reads with MiXCR, one entry per CDR3 protein. The data hold about 68,000 distinct CDR3 sequences, with roughly 10% observed a single time. Source material: whole blood. The receptors were gathered from an adult who was a healthcare worker with PCR-confirmed SARS-CoV-2 infection or an uninfected control (not recorded which).

The chain is built from TRBV12-3 or TRBV12-4 and TRBJ2-3; 10 bases match TRBD2. The CDR3 has 17 residues. Trimming took 1 base from V and 5 from J; bases not matched to a gene: 9. The CDR3 reads CASSLGPSGRAGDTQYF. CDR3 nucleotides: TGTGCCAGCAGTTTAGGTCCCAGCGGGAGGGCCGGAGATACGCAGTATTTT.

This clonotype was picked up many times. V usage is TRBV7-8 and J usage is TRBJ2-5; D is perhaps TRBD1 or TRBD2 (5 bases each). The germline gives CDR1 SGHVS, CDR2 FQNEAQ. Trimming left V 0 bases short and J 7 bases short, with 9 bases between. The CDR3 is 13 residues long. CDR3: CASSLARDVTQYF. The CDR3 region has the DNA TGTGCCAGCAGCTTAGCGAGGGACGTGACCCAGTACTTC. Full variable domain (missing parts from reference TRBV7-8 and TRBJ2-5): GAGVSQSPRYKVAKRGQDVALRCDPISGHVSLFWYQQALGQGPEFLTYFQNEAQLDKSGLPSDRFFAERPEGSVSTLKIQRTQQEDSAVYLCASSLARDVTQYFGPGTRLLVL.